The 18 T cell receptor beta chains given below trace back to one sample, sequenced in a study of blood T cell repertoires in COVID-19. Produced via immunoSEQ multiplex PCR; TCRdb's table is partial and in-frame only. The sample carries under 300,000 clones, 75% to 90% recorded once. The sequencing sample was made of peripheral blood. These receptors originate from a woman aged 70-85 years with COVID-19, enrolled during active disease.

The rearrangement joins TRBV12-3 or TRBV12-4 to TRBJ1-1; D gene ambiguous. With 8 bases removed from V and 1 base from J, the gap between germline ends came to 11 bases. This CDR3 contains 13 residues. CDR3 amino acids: CASVPRGNTEAFF. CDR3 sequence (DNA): TGTGCCAGCGTCCCACGAGGGAACACTGAAGCTTTCTTT.

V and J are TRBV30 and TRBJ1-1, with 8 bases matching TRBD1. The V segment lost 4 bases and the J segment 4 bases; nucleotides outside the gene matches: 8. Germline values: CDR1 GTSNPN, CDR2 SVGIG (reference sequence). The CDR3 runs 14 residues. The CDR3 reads CAWIRAGGLTEAFF. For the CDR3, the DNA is TGTGCCTGGATCAGGGCAGGGGGCCTCACTGAAGCTTTCTTT.

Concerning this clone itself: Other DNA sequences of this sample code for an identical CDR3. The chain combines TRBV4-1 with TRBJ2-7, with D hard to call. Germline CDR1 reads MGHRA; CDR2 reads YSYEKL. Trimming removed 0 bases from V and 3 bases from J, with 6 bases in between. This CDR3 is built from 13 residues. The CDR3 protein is CASSQDRGYEQYF. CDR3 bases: TGCGCCAGCAGCCAAGATCGCGGCTACGAGCAGTACTTC.

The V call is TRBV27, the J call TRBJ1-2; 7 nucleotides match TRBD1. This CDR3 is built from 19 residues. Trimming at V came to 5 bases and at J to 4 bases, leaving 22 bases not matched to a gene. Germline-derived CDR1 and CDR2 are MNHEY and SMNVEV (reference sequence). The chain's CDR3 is CASSPNSGDSPTSSYGYTF. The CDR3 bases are TGTGCCAGCAGTCCAAACTCCGGGGACAGCCCCACATCTTCCTATGGCTACACCTTC.

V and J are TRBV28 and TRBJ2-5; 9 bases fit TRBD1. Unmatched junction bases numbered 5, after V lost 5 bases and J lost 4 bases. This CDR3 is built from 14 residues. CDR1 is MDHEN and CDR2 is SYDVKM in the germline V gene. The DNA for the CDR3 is TGTGCCAGCAGTAGAACAGGGGGCGTAGAGACCCAGTACTTC. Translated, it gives CASSRTGGVETQYF. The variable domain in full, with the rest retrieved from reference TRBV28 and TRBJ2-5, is DVKVTQSSRYLVKRTGEKVFLECVQDMDHENMFWYRQDPGLGLRLIYFSYDVKMKEKGDIPEGYSVSREKKERFSLILESASTNQTSMYLCASSRTGGVETQYFGPGTRLLVL.

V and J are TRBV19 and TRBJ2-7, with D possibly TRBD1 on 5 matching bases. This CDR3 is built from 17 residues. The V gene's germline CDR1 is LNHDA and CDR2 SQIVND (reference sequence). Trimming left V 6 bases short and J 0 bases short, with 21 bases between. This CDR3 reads CASSSLSSRASSYEQYF. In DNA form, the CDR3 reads TGTGCCAGTAGCTCGCTGTCGTCCAGGGCGAGCTCCTACGAGCAGTACTTC. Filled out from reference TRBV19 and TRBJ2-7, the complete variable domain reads DGGITQSPKYLFRKEGQNVTLSCEQNLNHDAMYWYRQDPGQGLRLIYYSQIVNDFQKGDIAEGYSVSREKKESFPLTVTSAQKNPTAFYLCASSSLSSRASSYEQYFGPGTRLTVT.

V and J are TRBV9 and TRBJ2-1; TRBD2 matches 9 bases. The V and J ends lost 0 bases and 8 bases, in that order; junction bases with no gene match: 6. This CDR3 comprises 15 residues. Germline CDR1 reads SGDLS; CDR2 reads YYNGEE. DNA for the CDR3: TGTGCCAGCAGCGTAGAGGCGGGGGGGTACCATGAGCAGTTCTTC. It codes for CASSVEAGGYHEQFF.

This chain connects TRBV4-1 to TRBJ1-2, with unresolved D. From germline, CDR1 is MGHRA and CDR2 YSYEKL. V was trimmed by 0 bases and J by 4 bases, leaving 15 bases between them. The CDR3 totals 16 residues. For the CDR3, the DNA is TGCGCCAGCAGCCAAGACGGTAGAGAAGAGGGCTATGGCTACACCTTC. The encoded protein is CASSQDGREEGYGYTF.

CDR3 in DNA: TGCAGCGTCCAATCGGGACGGGGGAACTATGGCTACACCTTC. Protein product: CSVQSGRGNYGYTF. This chain uses TRBV29-1 with TRBJ1-2; D may be TRBD1 (5 bases). The ends were cut back, 6 bases at V and 2 bases at J, with 16 bases in the middle. Germline V gene lookup returns CDR1 SQVTM and CDR2 ANQGSEA. The CDR3 covers 14 residues.

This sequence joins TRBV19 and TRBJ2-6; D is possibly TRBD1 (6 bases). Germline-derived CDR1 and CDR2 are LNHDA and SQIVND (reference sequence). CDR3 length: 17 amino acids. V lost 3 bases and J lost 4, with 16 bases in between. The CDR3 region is CASSINRDITGANVLTF. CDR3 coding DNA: TGTGCCAGTAGTATTAACAGGGACATCACCGGGGCCAACGTCCTGACTTTC. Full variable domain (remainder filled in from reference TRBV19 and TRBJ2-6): DGGITQSPKYLFRKEGQNVTLSCEQNLNHDAMYWYRQDPGQGLRLIYYSQIVNDFQKGDIAEGYSVSREKKESFPLTVTSAQKNPTAFYLCASSINRDITGANVLTFGAGSRLTVL.

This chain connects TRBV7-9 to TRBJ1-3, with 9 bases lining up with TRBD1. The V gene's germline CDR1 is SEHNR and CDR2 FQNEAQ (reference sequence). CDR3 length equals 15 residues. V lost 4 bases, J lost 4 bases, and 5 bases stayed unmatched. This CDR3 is CASSSGQGRGNTIYF. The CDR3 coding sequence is TGTGCCAGCAGCTCGGGACAGGGAAGGGGAAACACCATATATTTT.

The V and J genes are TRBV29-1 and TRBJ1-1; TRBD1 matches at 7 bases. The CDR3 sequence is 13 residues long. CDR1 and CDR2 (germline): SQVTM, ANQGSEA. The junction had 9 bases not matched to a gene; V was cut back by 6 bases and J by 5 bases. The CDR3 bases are TGCAGCGTGGACCCGACAGGGCAAACTGAAGCTTTCTTT. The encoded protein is CSVDPTGQTEAFF.

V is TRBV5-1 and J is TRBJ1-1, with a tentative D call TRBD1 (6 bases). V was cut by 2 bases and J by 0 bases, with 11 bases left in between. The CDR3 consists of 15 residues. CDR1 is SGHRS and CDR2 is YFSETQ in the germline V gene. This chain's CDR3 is CASSLTGQLNTEAFF. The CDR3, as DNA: TGCGCCAGCAGCTTAACTGGACAGCTGAACACTGAAGCTTTCTTT.

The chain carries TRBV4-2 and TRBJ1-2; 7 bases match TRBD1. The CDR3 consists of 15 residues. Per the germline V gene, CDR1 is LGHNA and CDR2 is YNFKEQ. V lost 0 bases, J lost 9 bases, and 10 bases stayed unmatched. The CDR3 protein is CASSQDPLTDRSYTF. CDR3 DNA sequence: TGTGCCAGCAGCCAAGACCCCTTAACGGACAGGAGCTACACCTTC.

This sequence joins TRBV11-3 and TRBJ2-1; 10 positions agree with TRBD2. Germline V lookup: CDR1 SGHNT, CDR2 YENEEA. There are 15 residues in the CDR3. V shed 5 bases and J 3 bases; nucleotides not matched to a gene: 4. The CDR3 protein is CASSVSGGNYNEQFF. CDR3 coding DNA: TGTGCCAGCAGCGTTAGCGGGGGGAACTACAATGAGCAGTTCTTC.

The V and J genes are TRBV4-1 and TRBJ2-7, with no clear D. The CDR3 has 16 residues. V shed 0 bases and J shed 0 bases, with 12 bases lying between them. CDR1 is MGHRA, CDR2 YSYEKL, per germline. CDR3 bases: TGCGCCAGCAGCCAAGAACCCCCAGGTAGCTCCTACGAGCAGTACTTC. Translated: CASSQEPPGSSYEQYF.

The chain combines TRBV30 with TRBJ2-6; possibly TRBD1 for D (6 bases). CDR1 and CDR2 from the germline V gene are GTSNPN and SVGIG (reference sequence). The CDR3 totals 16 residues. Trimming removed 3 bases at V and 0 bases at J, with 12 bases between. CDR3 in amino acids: CAWSRDTYSGANVLTF. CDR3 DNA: TGTGCCTGGAGCCGGGACACATACTCTGGGGCCAACGTCCTGACTTTC. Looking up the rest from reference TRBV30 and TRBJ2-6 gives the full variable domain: SQTIHQWPATLVQPVGSPLSLECTVEGTSNPNLYWYRQAAGRGLQLLFYSVGIGQISSEVPQNLSASRPQDRQFILSSKKLLLSDSGFYLCAWSRDTYSGANVLTFGAGSRLTVL.

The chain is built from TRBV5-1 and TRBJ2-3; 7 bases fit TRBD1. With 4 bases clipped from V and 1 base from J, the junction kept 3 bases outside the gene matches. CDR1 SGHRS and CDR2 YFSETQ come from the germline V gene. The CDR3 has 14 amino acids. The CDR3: CASSGGTGTDTQYF. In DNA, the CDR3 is TGCGCCAGCAGCGGTGGGACAGGCACAGATACGCAGTATTTT.